Listed here are 28 T cell receptor beta chains from one sample, sequenced in a study of T cells in Graves' hyperthyroidism and ophthalmopathy. Amplification yielded TCR beta CDR3 regions, with RNA transcripts as the source. First-round RT-PCR of the TCR CDR3 relied on the HTBI primer set. TCRdb processed the multiplex PCR reads anew with MiXCR; each CDR3 protein has one entry. Among fewer than 800,000 distinct CDR3 sequences listed, roughly 15% were seen once. Sequencing was done on a sample of blood. These receptor sequences come from a young man with Graves' hyperthyroidism.

This clonotype was counted ten times or more. The V gene is TRBV28, the J gene TRBJ2-7, with D perhaps TRBD1 or TRBD2 (6 bases each). Germline loops: CDR1 MDHEN, CDR2 SYDVKM. V lost 3 bases and J lost 5, with 17 bases in between. The CDR3 loop spans 15 amino acids. The CDR3 sequence: CASSLLTGGGNEQYF. The CDR3 DNA reads TGTGCCAGCAGTTTGCTCACCGGGGGCGGCAACGAGCAGTACTTC.

This clonotype was recorded a few times. This chain links TRBV5-6 with TRBJ1-2; D not certain. The V end was cut by 3 bases, the J end by 2 bases, with 8 bases between. The CDR3 has 13 amino acids. CDR1 and CDR2 from the germline V gene are SGHDT and YYEEEE. CDR3 nucleotides: TGTGCCAGCAGCTCGAGCCCAAACTATGGCTACACCTTC. It translates to CASSSSPNYGYTF.

There are many counts of this clonotype. The V call is TRBV29-1, the J call TRBJ2-2; TRBD2 matches at 14 bases. There are 13 residues in the CDR3. Germline-derived CDR1 and CDR2 are SQVTM and ANQGSEA. V shed 6 bases, J shed 8 bases, and the junction held 2 bases outside the gene matches. CDR3 nucleotide sequence: TGCAGCGTCGGGACTAGCGGGAGAGGGGAGCTGTTTTTT. Translation gives CSVGTSGRGELFF.

This clonotype has just a few counts. The chain employs TRBV11-1 and TRBJ2-2; 7 bases agree with TRBD1. The CDR3 totals 13 residues. Germline V CDR1 and CDR2: SGHAT, FQDESV (reference sequence). V was pared by 6 bases and J by 6 bases, with 4 bases of the junction left unmatched. Here the CDR3 reads CASRPGTAGELFF. In nucleotides, the CDR3 is TGTGCCAGCAGGCCCGGGACAGCCGGGGAGCTGTTTTTT. The variable domain in full, with the rest retrieved from reference TRBV11-1 and TRBJ2-2, is EAEVAQSPRYKITEKSQAVAFWCDPISGHATLYWYRQILGQGPELLVQFQDESVVDDSQLPKDRFSAERLKGVDSTLKIQPAELGDSAMYLCASRPGTAGELFFGEGSRLTVL.

This clonotype was seen a single time. V is TRBV27 and J is TRBJ2-2; possibly TRBD2 for D (6 bases). V was shortened by 4 bases and J by 8 bases, with 20 bases between the two germline ends. Germline CDR1 reads MNHEY; CDR2 reads SMNVEV (reference sequence). The CDR3 extends over 16 amino acids. The CDR3 here is CASSSTFAGREGELFF. CDR3 DNA sequence: TGTGCCAGCAGTTCAACATTCGCGGGGCGGGAAGGGGAGCTGTTTTTT.

This clonotype was seen many times. The V gene is TRBV30, the J gene TRBJ2-4; maybe TRBD2 (6 bases). This CDR3 is 16 amino acids long. Germline CDR1 is GTSNPN and CDR2 is SVGIG (reference sequence). V was pared by 1 base and J by 1 base, with 14 bases between. CDR3 in amino acids: CAWSGYGRWAKNIQYF. The CDR3, as DNA: TGTGCCTGGAGTGGCTACGGGAGATGGGCCAAAAACATTCAGTACTTC.

This clonotype was detected many times. The chain is built from TRBV12-3 or TRBV12-4 and TRBJ2-3; D is tentatively TRBD1 or TRBD2 (5 bases each). Trimming pared 6 bases from V and 2 bases from J, leaving 9 bases between. The CDR3 is 13 residues long. CDR3 sequence reads: CASSLGVTDTQYF. CDR3 sequence (DNA): TGTGCCAGCAGCCTGGGGGTCACAGATACGCAGTATTTT.

This clonotype was picked up many times. V gene TRBV2 combines with J gene TRBJ2-4, with TRBD1 matching over 9 bases. CDR3 length equals 14 residues. J lost 10 bases, V lost 2 bases, and 6 bases had no gene match. Germline lookup yields CDR1 SNHLY and CDR2 FYNNEI. The CDR3 sequence: CASSERTGANIQYF. Here the CDR3 DNA reads TGTGCCAGCAGTGAACGGACAGGGGCTAATATTCAGTACTTC.

This clonotype has a handful of counts. This chain connects TRBV28 to TRBJ2-7; 7 nucleotides align to TRBD2. V gave up 4 bases and J gave up 7 bases; unmatched junction bases: 7. The CDR3 sequence is 13 residues long. From germline, CDR1 is MDHEN and CDR2 SYDVKM. DNA of the CDR3: TGTGCCAGCAGTTCGGGGGTGGGGGGGGAGCAGTACTTC. It specifies CASSSGVGGEQYF. The full variable domain, completed using reference TRBV28 and TRBJ2-7, is DVKVTQSSRYLVKRTGEKVFLECVQDMDHENMFWYRQDPGLGLRLIYFSYDVKMKEKGDIPEGYSVSREKKERFSLILESASTNQTSMYLCASSSGVGGEQYFGPGTRLTVT.

This clonotype was picked up a small number of times. The V call is TRBV15, the J call TRBJ2-6; TRBD1 agrees at 8 bases. CDR3 length: 19 residues. J was trimmed by 1 base and V by 1 base; bases with no gene match: 9. Germline V lookup: CDR1 LNHNV, CDR2 YYDKDF (reference sequence). Here the CDR3 reads CATSRGRQGLASGANVLTF. The DNA for the CDR3 is TGTGCCACCAGCAGAGGCCGACAGGGGCTAGCTTCTGGGGCCAACGTCCTGACTTTC. The entire variable domain, with the rest obtained from reference TRBV15 and TRBJ2-6, is as follows: DAMVIQNPRYQVTQFGKPVTLSCSQTLNHNVMYWYQQKSSQAPKLLFHYYDKDFNNEADTPDNFQSRRPNTSFCFLDIRSPGLGDTAMYLCATSRGRQGLASGANVLTFGAGSRLTVL.

This clonotype was seen repeatedly, ten times or more. The chain employs TRBV28 and TRBJ2-2; D remains ambiguous. CDR1 and CDR2 (germline): MDHEN, SYDVKM. CDR3 length: 14 residues. Deletions cut 3 bases from V and 1 base from J, with 6 bases between. The CDR3 region is CASSFLVNTGELFF. The CDR3 DNA reads as TGTGCCAGCAGTTTCTTGGTGAACACCGGGGAGCTGTTTTTT.

This clonotype has a count of ten or more. The chain recombines TRBV18 with TRBJ2-7, with 12 bases matching TRBD2. Trimming took 4 bases from V and 0 from J; bases not matched to a gene: 7. The length of the CDR3 is 17 residues. The germline CDR1 and CDR2 sequences are KGHSH and LQKENI. The CDR3 bases are TGTGCCAGCTCACTTACACGACTAGCGGGAGTCTCCTACGAGCAGTACTTC. This codes for CASSLTRLAGVSYEQYF.

This clonotype was recorded many times. The chain uses TRBV20-1 and TRBJ2-3; TRBD2 matches 11 bases. The CDR3 totals 17 residues. After removal of 0 bases from V and 4 bases from J, the junction contained 9 bases not matched to a gene. Germline V lookup: CDR1 DFQATT, CDR2 SNEGSKA (reference sequence). The CDR3: CSARDRQLAGVSDTQYF. Written as DNA, the CDR3 is TGCAGTGCTAGAGACCGCCAACTAGCGGGAGTTTCAGATACGCAGTATTTT.

The chain links TRBV7-3 to TRBJ2-2; 8 positions match TRBD1. Germline V gene lookup returns CDR1 SGHTA and CDR2 FQGTGA. With V trimmed by 5 bases and J by 5 bases, 13 bases remained unmatched. The CDR3 has 17 residues. The CDR3 protein is CASSPLLGQGRTGELFF. Written as DNA, the CDR3 is TGTGCCAGCAGCCCTCTGTTAGGACAGGGAAGAACCGGGGAGCTGTTTTTT.

The sample holds many counts of this clonotype. The V call is TRBV20-1, the J call TRBJ2-1, with 13 bases matching TRBD2. CDR1 is DFQATT, CDR2 SNEGSKA, per germline (reference sequence). This CDR3 comprises 17 residues. After removal of 0 bases from V and 6 bases from J, the junction contained 8 bases not matched to a gene. CDR3 residues: CSARDLLTSGRVNEQFF. The DNA of the CDR3 is TGCAGTGCTAGAGACTTGCTAACTAGCGGGAGGGTCAATGAGCAGTTCTTC.

In this sample, this clonotype turned up many times. The chain joins TRBV3-1 to TRBJ2-1; 8 bases align to TRBD2. The CDR3 totals 16 residues. The junction had 8 bases not matched to a gene; V was cut back by 0 bases and J by 7 bases. Germline CDR1 reads LGHDT; CDR2 reads YNNKEL (reference sequence). Written as DNA, the CDR3 is TGTGCCAGCAGCCAAGATGGAGCGGGAGTAAGAAATGAGCAGTTCTTC. This translates into CASSQDGAGVRNEQFF.

This clonotype was seen many times. The genes are TRBV6-1 and TRBJ1-2; 9 bases are a match to TRBD1. V lost 5 bases, J lost 6 bases, and 4 bases stayed unmatched. This CDR3 is 13 amino acids long. CDR1 is MNHNS and CDR2 is SASEGT in the germline V gene. The CDR3, as DNA: TGTGCCAGCAGTTACAGGGGGCAGGATGGCTACACCTTC. Its protein product is CASSYRGQDGYTF.

This clonotype has a single count. The V call is TRBV5-6, the J call TRBJ2-6, with D hard to call. Trimming pared 4 bases from V and 4 bases from J, leaving 9 bases between. The CDR3 is 14 amino acids. The germline CDR1 and CDR2 sequences are SGHDT and YYEEEE. CDR3 loop: CASSSSTGANVLTF. DNA for the CDR3: TGTGCCAGCAGCAGTTCAACCGGGGCCAACGTCCTGACTTTC. The variable domain in full, with the rest retrieved from reference TRBV5-6 and TRBJ2-6, is DAGVTQSPTHLIKTRGQQVTLRCSPKSGHDTVSWYQQALGQGPQFIFQYYEEEERQRGNFPDRFSGHQFPNYSSELNVNALLLGDSALYLCASSSSTGANVLTFGAGSRLTVL.

The table lists this clonotype with many counts. The chain carries TRBV11-2 and TRBJ2-7, with D unclear. This CDR3 has 13 residues. Germline V CDR1 and CDR2: SGHAT, FQNNGV. V was trimmed by 5 bases and J by 4 bases, leaving 12 bases between them. The CDR3: CASSVRPKYEQYF. CDR3 in DNA: TGTGCCAGCAGCGTCCGCCCTAAGTACGAGCAGTACTTC.

A remark on this clonotype: At one end, the junction sequence differs from germline, possibly due to a read error. The chain combines TRBV6-1 with TRBJ2-3; D not certain. This CDR3 has 15 amino acids. Germline loops: CDR1 MNHNS, CDR2 SASEGT. The CDR3 loop reads CASVGPGPPLYTQYF. CDR3 nucleotides: TGTGCCAGCGTGGGTCCAGGACCCCCCCTCTATACCCAGTATTTT.

Ten or more counts support this clonotype. The DNA for the CDR3 is TGTGCCAGTAGAAGGCAAACGAGCTCCTACGAGCAGTACTTC. It codes for CASRRQTSSYEQYF. The J gene is TRBJ2-7, the V gene TRBV2; D is unclear. Trimming removed 9 bases from V and 0 bases from J, with 15 bases in between. Looked up from germline, CDR1 is SNHLY and CDR2 is FYNNEI. This CDR3 contains 14 residues.

This clonotype has more than one count but fewer than ten. The chain has TRBV2 and TRBJ1-6, with a weak D call TRBD1 (6 bases). Looked up from germline, CDR1 is SNHLY and CDR2 is FYNNEI. Trimming pared 3 bases from V and 8 bases from J, leaving 11 bases between. The length of the CDR3 is 14 residues. For the CDR3, the DNA is TGTGCCAGCAGTGAGAGGGGGGGGGATTCACCCCTCCACTTT. It encodes CASSERGGDSPLHF.

This clonotype occurred many times. V usage is TRBV12-3 or TRBV12-4 and J usage is TRBJ2-5; TRBD1 matches at 7 bases. J lost 3 bases, V lost 5 bases, and 9 bases had no gene match. The CDR3 is made up of 15 amino acids. The CDR3 sequence is CASSENRGPKETQYF. In nucleotides, the CDR3 is TGTGCCAGCAGTGAAAACAGGGGCCCTAAAGAGACCCAGTACTTC.

This clonotype was observed a few times. J is TRBJ2-2 and V is TRBV18, with 7 bases matching TRBD2. Germline V lookup: CDR1 KGHSH, CDR2 LQKENI. CDR3 length equals 14 residues. J was trimmed by 4 bases and V by 8 bases; bases with no gene match: 7. The CDR3 loop reads CASPRLAGTGELFF. CDR3 coding DNA: TGTGCCAGCCCGCGACTAGCAGGCACCGGGGAGCTGTTTTTT.

The rearrangement joins TRBV24-1 to TRBJ1-5; D not resolved. CDR1 and CDR2 (germline): KGHDR, SFDVKD. This CDR3 comprises 11 residues. V lost 6 bases, J lost 12 bases, and 11 bases lay in between. This CDR3 is CATSQGNLQHF. The DNA of the CDR3 is TGTGCCACCAGTCAAGGGAACCTCCAGCATTTT.

This clonotype was detected ten times or more. The rearrangement uses TRBV6-1 and TRBJ2-3; 10 nucleotides align to TRBD1. This CDR3 has 15 residues. With V trimmed by 5 bases and J by 4 bases, 6 bases remained unmatched. Per germline, CDR1 MNHNS and CDR2 SASEGT. The CDR3 sequence is CASSPRGQGPDTQYF. The CDR3 DNA reads TGTGCCAGCAGTCCACGGGGACAGGGGCCAGATACGCAGTATTTT.

This clonotype has ten or more counts. The rearrangement joins TRBV12-3 or TRBV12-4 to TRBJ2-1, with 7 bases fitting TRBD2. CDR3 size: 16 residues. V gave up 5 bases and J gave up 0 bases; unmatched junction bases: 7. The CDR3 region has the DNA TGTGCCAGCAGTCCCCCGAGGACTAGCTCCTACAATGAGCAGTTCTTC. Translating it yields CASSPPRTSSYNEQFF.

A few counts support this clonotype. The rearrangement links TRBV30 to TRBJ1-6; unclear D gene. CDR1 is GTSNPN and CDR2 is SVGIG in the germline V gene (reference sequence). The CDR3 loop spans 16 amino acids. V lost 0 bases, J lost 6 bases, and 15 bases lay in between. CDR3 DNA sequence: TGTGCCTGGAGTGTAAGAGGGAAGGGTTTTAATTCACCCCTCCACTTT. Protein product: CAWSVRGKGFNSPLHF.